This entry concerns a single T cell receptor beta chain. The data are from a study of blood T cell repertoires in COVID-19. Study as a whole: The United States, Italy and Spain provided the acute and convalescent COVID-19 samples. From T cells, B-cell-depleted T cells, or PBMCs came the material, which was cDNA or gDNA.

Germline V gene data show CDR1 as SEHNR and CDR2 as FQNEAQ (reference sequence). The length of the CDR3 is 13 residues. J lost 8 bases, V lost 3 bases, and 4 bases had no gene match. Authors' analysis steps: Quantification of nucleated cells was approximated via reference gene primer amplification. Clones were read by immunoSEQ multiplex PCR, and TCRdb kept only the in-frame ones, dropping some. The V and J calls and the clone size are those of that table, but D and trimming were determined from the DNA. This sample yields about 270,000 clones, of which around nine tenths are seen a single time; approximately 9.4% belongs to the top ten.

The sample was peripheral blood. V is TRBV7-9 and J is TRBJ1-1; 9 bases align to TRBD1. This receptor was identified in a man aged 35 to 55 who had recovered from COVID-19. The CDR3, as DNA: TGTGCCAGCAGCTTTAGACAGGGGGGAGAAGCTTTCTTT. Amino acid sequence: CASSFRQGGEAFF.